The 24 T cell receptor beta chains below were found in one sample sequenced in a study of CD8 T cells in ankylosing spondylitis. TCRdb ran MiXCR on the 5' RACE reads and lists one entry per CDR3 protein. The sample includes about 350,000 distinct CDR3 sequences, 20% to 25% of them seen just once. Sequences were obtained from blood, either unsorted or a sorted T cell fraction (not recorded which). Receptor source: a male donor with ankylosing spondylitis or in good health (not recorded which).

The genes are TRBV5-5 and TRBJ2-2; D is undetermined. This CDR3 spans 17 amino acids. Germline CDR1 reads SGHKS; CDR2 reads YYEKEE (reference sequence). V lost 4 bases, J lost 7 bases, and 23 bases lay in between. CDR3 nucleotide sequence: TGTGCCAGCAGCCTTGGCCCATCCCTCCTTAGTCTCGGGGAGCTGTTTTTT. Encoded protein: CASSLGPSLLSLGELFF.

This clonotype was seen repeatedly, ten times or more. V usage is TRBV3-1 and J usage is TRBJ2-5, with TRBD1 identical over 7 bases. The V segment lost 5 bases and the J segment 2 bases; nucleotides outside the gene matches: 5. Germline V gene sequence: CDR1 LGHDT, CDR2 YNNKEL (reference sequence). The CDR3 has 14 amino acids. In DNA, the CDR3 is TGTGCCAGCAGCTCGGGACAGCTACAAGAGACCCAGTACTTC. Translating it yields CASSSGQLQETQYF.

The rearrangement uses TRBV7-9 and TRBJ2-1; D is undetermined. The CDR3 consists of 13 residues. V was shortened by 4 bases and J by 7 bases, with 11 bases between the two germline ends. Germline-derived CDR1 and CDR2 are SEHNR and FQNEAQ (reference sequence). CDR3 protein: CASSSPSRNEQFF. CDR3 nucleotides: TGTGCCAGCAGCTCCCCCTCAAGAAATGAGCAGTTCTTC.

The chain carries TRBV11-2 and TRBJ2-2; 9 positions agree with TRBD2. There are 15 residues in the CDR3. With V trimmed by 3 bases and J by 2 bases, 1 base remained unmatched. The germline CDR1 and CDR2 sequences are SGHAT and FQNNGV. CDR3 protein: CASSFSGGNTGELFF. The CDR3 nucleotides read TGTGCCAGCAGCTTTAGCGGGGGTAACACCGGGGAGCTGTTTTTT.

In its sample, this clonotype was seen a few times. This rearrangement joins TRBV20-1 to TRBJ1-2, with a weak D call TRBD1 (6 bases). The CDR3 length is 13 residues. V dropped 4 bases and J dropped 10 bases, with 19 bases sitting between them. CDR1 and CDR2 (germline): DFQATT, SNEGSKA (reference sequence). CDR3 in DNA: TGCAGTGCTACGACAGGTTTATCACCCCACTACACCTTC. As protein: CSATTGLSPHYTF.

The chain recombines TRBV12-3 or TRBV12-4 with TRBJ2-1, with D possibly TRBD2 on 6 matching bases. The CDR3 runs 14 residues. V dropped 2 bases and J dropped 8 bases, with 13 bases sitting between them. CDR3 DNA: TGTGCCAGCAGTTTAACCCGACGGAGGGATGAGCAGTTCTTC. This codes for CASSLTRRRDEQFF.

This clonotype was seen at least ten times. The DNA for the CDR3 is TGTGCCAGCAGCCCCTCGGCGGGGGGACCAGATACGCAGTATTTT. Translated: CASSPSAGGPDTQYF. This sequence joins TRBV12-3 or TRBV12-4 and TRBJ2-3; 8 nucleotides align to TRBD2. V shed 6 bases and J 4 bases; nucleotides not matched to a gene: 9. CDR3 length: 15 amino acids.

A few counts support this clonotype. This chain connects TRBV13 to TRBJ2-7, with D unresolved. The CDR3 contains 14 residues. V was clipped by 3 bases and J by 2 bases, with 11 bases between them. The V gene's germline CDR1 is PRHDT and CDR2 FYEKMQ (reference sequence). CDR3 sequence (DNA): TGTGCCAGCAGCTTTTGGACGGAGACCTACGAGCAGTACTTC. Translation: CASSFWTETYEQYF.

This clonotype was seen more than once but under ten times. The chain carries TRBV4-1 and TRBJ1-6; D remains unclear. CDR3 length equals 17 residues. Germline CDR1 reads MGHRA; CDR2 reads YSYEKL. V was shortened by 7 bases and J by 0 bases, with 16 bases between the two germline ends. CDR3 sequence: CASTLFGVSSYNSPLHF. The CDR3 coding sequence is TGCGCCAGCACCTTATTTGGGGTGAGCTCCTATAATTCACCCCTCCACTTT.

This clonotype was observed a few times. The chain is built from TRBV6-1 and TRBJ2-5, with 15 bases fitting TRBD2. V was clipped by 6 bases and J by 4 bases; unmatched bases: 6. The CDR3 covers 16 residues. CDR1 and CDR2 (germline): MNHNS, SASEGT. The CDR3 nucleotides read TGTGCCAGCAGCCCCGGACTAGCGGGGGGGATAGAGACCCAGTACTTC. Translated: CASSPGLAGGIETQYF.

This clonotype was counted between two and nine times. This chain uses TRBV4-1 with TRBJ2-5; 7 bases map to TRBD2. In germline, CDR1 is MGHRA, CDR2 YSYEKL. CDR3 size: 16 residues. J gave up 1 base and V 5 bases, and 10 bases lay outside the gene matches. The CDR3 spells CASSFRDYDSQETQYF. Written as DNA, the CDR3 is TGCGCCAGCAGCTTCAGGGACTACGATTCCCAAGAGACCCAGTACTTC.

This clonotype was found a few times. This CDR3 reads CASSFIAGDYTF. CDR3 in DNA: TGTGCCAGCAGTTTTATTGCGGGCGACTACACCTTC. The chain recombines TRBV12-3 or TRBV12-4 with TRBJ1-2; D gene ambiguous. The ends were cut back, 3 bases at V and 10 bases at J, with 12 bases in the middle. The CDR3 is 12 amino acids.

V usage is TRBV9 and J usage is TRBJ2-3; D is perhaps TRBD2 (6 bases). V gave up 0 bases and J gave up 2 bases, with 16 bases separating them. Looked up from germline, CDR1 is SGDLS and CDR2 is YYNGEE. The CDR3 has 17 amino acids. The CDR3 sequence: CASSVGWDSTATDTQYF. CDR3 nucleotides: TGTGCCAGCAGCGTAGGGTGGGACTCGACTGCCACAGATACGCAGTATTTT.

The chain links TRBV6-1 to TRBJ2-7, with D unclear. This CDR3 contains 14 residues. V was shortened by 3 bases and J by 0 bases, with 9 bases between the two germline ends. Germline V gene lookup returns CDR1 MNHNS and CDR2 SASEGT. This chain's CDR3 is CASSENVSSYEQYF. The CDR3, as DNA: TGTGCCAGCAGTGAGAACGTGAGCTCCTACGAGCAGTACTTC.

This clonotype has only a few counts. The chain joins TRBV27 to TRBJ1-5, with D perhaps matching TRBD1 (5 bases). Germline lookup yields CDR1 MNHEY and CDR2 SMNVEV (reference sequence). V was shortened by 11 bases and J by 11 bases, with 22 bases between the two germline ends. The CDR3 length is 13 residues. CDR3 residues: CASGIGGTGAQHF. CDR3 bases: TGTGCCTCCGGTATTGGGGGAACTGGAGCCCAGCATTTT.

The genes are TRBV27 and TRBJ1-2, with D maybe TRBD1 (5 bases). This CDR3 has 15 amino acids. Germline assignment: CDR1 MNHEY and CDR2 SMNVEV (reference sequence). Trimming took off 3 bases at V and 2 bases at J, with 13 bases between the two ends. In nucleotides, the CDR3 is TGTGCCAGCAGTTTTCGTCTGGGACCCAACTATGGCTACACCTTC. Amino acid sequence: CASSFRLGPNYGYTF.

V usage is TRBV12-3 or TRBV12-4 and J usage is TRBJ2-3; possible D gene TRBD1, 5 bases. V was trimmed by 6 bases and J by 1 base, leaving 11 bases between them. This CDR3 is 14 amino acids long. CDR3 sequence (DNA): TGTGCCAGCAGCCCAGGGCCACGCACAGATACGCAGTATTTT. Its translation: CASSPGPRTDTQYF.

The CDR3 region is CSVRLTAPNTGELFF. The CDR3 DNA is TGCAGCGTTCGGTTGACGGCCCCGAACACCGGGGAGCTGTTTTTT. This chain links TRBV29-1 with TRBJ2-2; no reliable D call. Germline V gene data show CDR1 as SQVTM and CDR2 as ANQGSEA. V was cut by 5 bases and J by 0 bases, with 13 bases left in between. The CDR3 sequence is 15 residues long.

V is TRBV20-1 and J is TRBJ2-3; no clear D gene. The CDR3 totals 13 residues. V lost 1 base and J lost 2, with 7 bases in between. Germline CDR1 and CDR2: DFQATT and SNEGSKA (reference sequence). CDR3 DNA: TGCAGTGCTAGAGGCAGGCACACAGATACGCAGTATTTT. Encoded protein: CSARGRHTDTQYF.

The table lists this clonotype with a few counts. This chain links TRBV29-1 with TRBJ2-2; 7 bases match TRBD2. V was pared by 4 bases and J by 2 bases, with 10 bases of the junction left unmatched. This CDR3 contains 16 residues. CDR1 SQVTM and CDR2 ANQGSEA come from the germline V gene. CDR3 amino acids: CSVVAARGVNTGELFF. For the CDR3, the DNA is TGCAGCGTTGTTGCTGCACGGGGGGTTAACACCGGGGAGCTGTTTTTT.

This clonotype was observed a few times. The V gene is TRBV29-1, the J gene TRBJ1-2; 8 bases are shared with TRBD1. With 0 bases clipped from V and 8 bases from J, the junction kept 8 bases outside the gene matches. Per the germline V gene, CDR1 is SQVTM and CDR2 is ANQGSEA. This CDR3 contains 14 residues. The DNA of the CDR3 is TGCAGCGTTGAAGAGGACAGGGCCCTGCGAGGCTACACCTTC. It codes for CSVEEDRALRGYTF.

This clonotype was seen more than once but under ten times. The chain recombines TRBV29-1 with TRBJ2-7; 8 positions match TRBD1. The CDR3 has 14 amino acids. J was trimmed by 7 bases and V by 0 bases; bases with no gene match: 8. Germline loops: CDR1 SQVTM, CDR2 ANQGSEA. CDR3 coding DNA: TGCAGCGTTGAAGAAGTTGACAGGGGAAGTGAGCAGTACTTC. Protein sequence: CSVEEVDRGSEQYF.

This clonotype was seen more than once but under ten times. This chain uses TRBV6-4 with TRBJ2-1; TRBD1 might be the D (5 bases). CDR1 and CDR2 from the germline V gene are MRHNA and SNTAGT. The CDR3 covers 15 residues. V was clipped by 5 bases and J by 2 bases, with 13 bases between them. CDR3 DNA: TGTGCCAGCAGTCTACAGGTTGGAACCTACAATGAGCAGTTCTTC. Translation: CASSLQVGTYNEQFF.

This chain uses TRBV12-3 or TRBV12-4 with TRBJ2-3; perhaps TRBD1 as D (6 bases). V lost 8 bases to trimming and J lost 5 bases, with 14 bases between them. There are 13 residues in the CDR3. This chain's CDR3 is CASENRAEDTQYF. CDR3 in DNA: TGTGCCAGCGAAAACAGGGCGGAAGATACGCAGTATTTT.